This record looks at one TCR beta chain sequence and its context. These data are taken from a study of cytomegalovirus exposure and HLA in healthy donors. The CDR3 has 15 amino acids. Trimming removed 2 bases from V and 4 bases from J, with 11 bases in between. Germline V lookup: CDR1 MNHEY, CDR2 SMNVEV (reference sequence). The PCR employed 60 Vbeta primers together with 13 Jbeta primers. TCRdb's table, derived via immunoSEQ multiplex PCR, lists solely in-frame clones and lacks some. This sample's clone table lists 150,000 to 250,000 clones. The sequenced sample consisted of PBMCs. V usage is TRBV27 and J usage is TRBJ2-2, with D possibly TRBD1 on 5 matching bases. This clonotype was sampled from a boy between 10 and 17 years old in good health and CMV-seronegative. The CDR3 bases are TGTGCCAGCAGTTTAAGGGGCTCCTCCACCGGGGAGCTGTTTTTT. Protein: CASSLRGSSTGELFF.